This is a list of T cell receptor beta chains from one sample in a study of blood T cell repertoires in COVID-19. TCRdb's copy holds only in-frame clones and misses some; the assay was immunoSEQ multiplex PCR. Of under 170,000 clones in the sample, around 84% were seen once. Sequenced material: peripheral blood. Receptors were obtained from a man aged 65-85 years with acute or convalescent COVID-19. CDR3s include the opening cysteine and the closing phenylalanine or tryptophan. A D gene is named only where the DNA matches it firmly. Some rows mark clone size as missing; the rest say once, few, many or name a class of expanded clone.

len,abundance,v_gene,j_gene,d_gene,CDR3nt,CDR3aa
14,-,TRBV18,TRBJ1-1,-,TGTGCCAGCTCACCACGGGGGGGAGACACTGAAGCTTTCTTT,CASSPRGGDTEAFF
15,-,TRBV7-9,TRBJ2-7,-,TGTGCCAGCAGCTTGCAGGGTGGGGAAACCTACGAGCAGTACTTC,CASSLQGGETYEQYF
14,-,TRBV18,TRBJ2-5,-,TGTGCCAGCTCACCAGGCGGGACGGGTGAGACCCAGTACTTC,CASSPGGTGETQYF
13,-,TRBV27,TRBJ1-6,-,TGTGCCAGCAGCCCTCCCCCGGGGTCACCCCTCCACTTT,CASSPPPGSPLHF
13,-,TRBV6-5,TRBJ2-3,-,TGTGCCAGCAGGCGGGGGCCCACAGATACGCAGTATTTT,CASRRGPTDTQYF
14,-,TRBV6-6,TRBJ1-5,-,TGTGCCAGCAGCCCACCGGGATCCACGGGGGCCCAGCATTTT,CASSPPGSTGAQHF
14,-,TRBV2,TRBJ1-2,-,TGTGCCAGCACCGCCATACAGGGTGGGGATGGCTACACCTTC,CASTAIQGGDGYTF
14,once,TRBV11-1,TRBJ2-7,-,TGTGCCAGCAGCTGGGGGCGAGTCGGATACGAGCAGTACTTC,CASSWGRVGYEQYF
17,-,TRBV27,TRBJ2-1,-,TGTGCCAGCAGTTTAGCTACAGGGGTTGGCGGGAGGAGTGAGCAGTTCTTC,CASSLATGVGGRSEQFF
16,many,TRBV6-1,TRBJ2-1,TRBD1,TGTGCCAGCAGTGGCGATAGTCCAGGGGGCGGCAACGAGCAGTTCTTC,CASSGDSPGGGNEQFF
13,-,TRBV27,TRBJ2-2,-,TGTGCCAGCAGTTTTTTTAGCACCGGGGAGCTGTTTTTT,CASSFFSTGELFF
17,-,TRBV24-1,TRBJ2-3,TRBD2,TGTGCCACCAGTGATCCGAACGCGGGGGGGGGCACAGATACGCAGTATTTT,CATSDPNAGGGTDTQYF
19,-,TRBV30,TRBJ2-2,TRBD1,TGTGCCTGGAGTGTACGGGGGGTTATACGGGACAGGGACACCGGGGAGCTGTTTTTT,CAWSVRGVIRDRDTGELFF
13,-,TRBV6-5,TRBJ2-7,-,TGTGCCAGCAGTAAACCGGGAACCTACGAGCAGTACTTC,CASSKPGTYEQYF
11,-,TRBV19,TRBJ2-7,-,TGTGCCAGCAAACGAGCCTACGAGCAGTACTTC,CASKRAYEQYF
13,-,TRBV30,TRBJ2-7,-,TGTGCCTGGAGGTCGGGGGTATCCTACGAGCAGTACTTC,CAWRSGVSYEQYF
14,-,TRBV5-1,TRBJ2-7,-,TGCGCCAGCAGCCCTCCCCGGGGGATCAACGAGCAGTACTTC,CASSPPRGINEQYF
14,-,TRBV25-1,TRBJ1-6,-,TGTGCCAGCAGTGCATCGGACAATAGTTCACCCCTCCACTTT,CASSASDNSSPLHF
14,-,TRBV7-2,TRBJ1-4,-,TGTGCCAGCAGCAAGGACATGACTAATGAAAAACTGTTTTTT,CASSKDMTNEKLFF
19,-,TRBV18,TRBJ1-2,TRBD1,TGTGCCAGCTCACCACGGCCCGGGACAGGGGAAGGAACTAACTATGGCTACACCTTC,CASSPRPGTGEGTNYGYTF
15,-,TRBV5-6,TRBJ1-2,TRBD1,TGTGCCAGCAGCTTGGGCCAGGGGGCGGGCTATGGCTACACCTTC,CASSLGQGAGYGYTF
14,-,TRBV28,TRBJ1-6,-,TGTGCCACCCACCTTGCGGGTAATGGTTCACCCCTCCACTTT,CATHLAGNGSPLHF
15,-,TRBV2,TRBJ2-1,TRBD2,TGTGCCAGCAGCCCCGAGGGACTAGCGGGAGGGACGCAGTTCTTC,CASSPEGLAGGTQFF
14,-,TRBV7-9,TRBJ2-2,-,TGTGCCAGCAGCTTAAGGGGCGCCTCCGGGGAGCTGTTTTTT,CASSLRGASGELFF
13,-,TRBV19,TRBJ1-1,TRBD1,TGTGCCAGTAGGGACAGGGTGGGCACTGAAGCTTTCTTT,CASRDRVGTEAFF
13,-,TRBV19,TRBJ2-7,TRBD1,TGTGCCAGGGAGACAGGGGTCGCCTACGAGCAGTACTTC,CARETGVAYEQYF
14,-,TRBV2,TRBJ1-5,TRBD1,TGTGCCAGCAGTGCCGGACAGGGAAATCAGCCCCAGCATTTT,CASSAGQGNQPQHF
14,-,TRBV5-4,TRBJ2-3,-,TGTGCCAGCAGCTTGCGGCTAGCGCCAGATACGCAGTATTTT,CASSLRLAPDTQYF
14,-,TRBV18,TRBJ2-3,-,TGTGCCAGCTCACCACCTCCTAGCACAGATACGCAGTATTTT,CASSPPPSTDTQYF
14,-,TRBV7-9,TRBJ2-5,-,TGTGCCAGCAGCTTTACTACAAACCAAGAGACCCAGTACTTC,CASSFTTNQETQYF
15,-,TRBV7-3,TRBJ1-6,-,TGTGCCAGCAGCCGTGCGGGGGGCGATAATTCACCCCTCCACTTT,CASSRAGGDNSPLHF
19,-,TRBV3-1/TRBV3-2,TRBJ2-5,TRBD1,TGTGCCAGCAGCCAAGGGGCCCTTCCTCGGGACAGATTTTTAGAGACCCAGTACTTC,CASSQGALPRDRFLETQYF
14,-,TRBV2,TRBJ2-1,TRBD2,TGTGCCAGCAGTTCCGGGACTAGCGGGGGAGAGCAGTTCTTC,CASSSGTSGGEQFF
15,once,TRBV7-9,TRBJ2-6,-,TGTGCCAGCAGCTATCTCTTAACTGGGGCCAACGTCCTGACTTTC,CASSYLLTGANVLTF
15,-,TRBV9,TRBJ1-2,-,TGTGCCAGCAGCGTAGCTTCTGAGGGAACTGGCGGCTACACCTTC,CASSVASEGTGGYTF
13,few,TRBV28,TRBJ1-1,TRBD1,TGTGCCACCGCGGGACAGGGGGTCGGTGAAGCTTTCTTT,CATAGQGVGEAFF
16,-,TRBV5-1,TRBJ2-7,TRBD2,TGCGCCAGCGGTCTCGGGACTAGCGGGAGTTCCTACGAGCAGTACTTC,CASGLGTSGSSYEQYF
15,-,TRBV15,TRBJ1-2,-,TGTGCCACCAGCAGAGATTACAGGGAGAACTATGGCTACACCTTC,CATSRDYRENYGYTF
14,once,TRBV5-4,TRBJ1-6,-,TGTGCCAGCAGTTTGAGGGACACCAATTCACCCCTCCACTTT,CASSLRDTNSPLHF
13,-,TRBV28,TRBJ1-3,-,TGTGCCAGCAAACGGAGCTCTGGAAACACCATATATTTT,CASKRSSGNTIYF
13,-,TRBV7-6,TRBJ2-1,-,TGTGCCAGCAGCTTAGAGGGTGGGAGGGAGCAGTTCTTC,CASSLEGGREQFF
14,once,TRBV7-3,TRBJ1-2,-,TGTGCCAGCAGCCCAGATCGCGGTTCCTTTGGCTACACCTTC,CASSPDRGSFGYTF
19,-,TRBV28,TRBJ2-1,-,TGTGCCAGCAGGGATGCGAATCGGGGGGCTGGAGTTCGTTGGAATGAGCAGTTCTTC,CASRDANRGAGVRWNEQFF
15,-,TRBV28,TRBJ2-5,TRBD1,TGTGCCAGCAGTCTCCCGGGACAGGGATGGGAGACCCAGTACTTC,CASSLPGQGWETQYF